The following is a T cell receptor beta chain sequence with its context. Its specific antigen is unknown. No base quality values were provided; no much bigger clone lies one nucleotide off. Taken from cysteine to phenylalanine, the CDR3 has 14 residues. Just CDR3 DNA is preserved here, 42 bases in frame from base 1. V trim: 5 bases; J trim: 14 bases; unmatched bases: 13. For CDR1 and CDR2, the germline V gene lists SGHTA and FQGNSA. The source of the sample is a study of T cells in localized non-small cell lung cancer (dated by TCRdb to 2018 to 2021). Some background on the complete study: The study analyzed T cell repertoires of around 250 early-stage NSCLC patients, comparing tumors and uninvolved tumor-adjacent lungs. All 250 or so NSCLC patients in the cohort were treatment-naive and had localized lung tumors that were resected. Of the NSCLC patients, 129 were male and approximately 110 were female, and the mean age was approximately 66 years. Study-level results and caveats: Longer overall survival was associated with higher T cell density in blood, whereas shorter survival was associated with higher clonality in adjacent lung. A median of about 55 of the top 100 tumor clones were detected in paired uninvolved adjacent lung, and approximately 28 of these tumor clones were also found among the top 100 clones of the paired uninvolved adjacent lung. Because the study design was exploratory, TCR variables were selected using unadjusted p-values without false-discovery rate correction. Uninvolved tumor-adjacent lung showed the highest T cell clonality, higher than tumor, which suggests more focused antigenic responses in the uninvolved tumor-adjacent lung. Multi-region tumor sequencing was not performed, so intratumor heterogeneity could not be excluded.

The immunoSEQ Assay was used to sequence TCR beta CDR3 regions from DNA. Processing in the source paper ran as follows. To compute T cell density, TCR beta template counts were normalized to usable DNA, which was estimated by amplifying housekeeping genes. Richness was estimated using the preseqR package, with extrapolation to 400,000 templates for PBMC samples and to 120,000 templates for tissue samples. Clonality was defined by subtracting Pielou's evenness from one. Tissue-enriched TCRs were identified by differential abundance testing using productive amino-acid clonotypes, minimum total count 5 and alpha 0.1. Repertoire overlap between compartments was quantified with the Jaccard Index and Morisita Overlap Index. GLIPH grouped TCR beta CDR3s together with public tetramer-defined viral CDR3s, and a viral motif had to include at least three viral sequences and also show V-gene enrichment. As stored in TCRdb, this immuneACCESS dataset retains in-frame rearrangements with V and J assigned. A fraction of the clones does not appear; measured against another copy, unresolved V genes explain less than half of the discrepancy, and the remainder lacks a known reason. V and J calls and clone size come straight from that table; D and trimming were deduced from the DNA. In all, the sample holds approximately 35,000 clones, and 91% of those were seen once. In total, the top ten clones hold about 6% of the sample.

At diagnosis, tumor, uninvolved tumor-adjacent lung and peripheral blood were collected and then preserved as a mix of FFPE and fresh-frozen material. For TCR repertoire profiling, blood samples were analyzed in the form of peripheral blood mononuclear cells. This chain is built from TRBV7-2 and TRBJ2-5; 11 central bases correspond to TRBD2. This TCR came from a man aged 40-75 years with stage II lung adenocarcinoma. The sequencing used PBMCs, collected before any cancer treatment. The DNA is TGTGCCAGCAGCCCAGGCAGGCTAGCGGGAGGCCAATACTTC. Its translation reads: CASSPGRLAGGQYF.